Sequencing of this T cell receptor beta chain was carried out in a study of blood T cell repertoires in COVID-19. Study information: Whether acute or convalescent, the COVID-19 samples came from the United States, Italy and Spain.

V was pared by 1 base and J by 1 base, with 10 bases between. The CDR3 is 15 residues long. Germline V gene lookup returns CDR1 MNHEY and CDR2 SVGAGI. Profiling relied on immunoSEQ multiplex PCR, and the TCRdb table lists in-frame clones only, not all of them. The data show tens of thousands of clones, less than 95% seen once. The genes are TRBV6-5 and TRBJ1-1; D possibly corresponds to TRBD1 (6 bases). The sample consisted of peripheral blood. This receptor was identified in a woman aged 50 to 60 in a cohort sampled during active COVID-19. The CDR3 DNA sequence: TGTGCCAGCAGTTACTTGGACAGTCAGAACACTGAAGCTTTCTTT. Its translation: CASSYLDSQNTEAFF.